The 13 T cell receptor beta chains given below trace back to one sample, sequenced in a study of blood T cell repertoires in COVID-19. The repertoire was sequenced with immunoSEQ multiplex PCR; TCRdb's copy has only in-frame clones and lacks some. The sample records 60,000 or so clones, around four fifths being singletons. Input material: peripheral blood. Every receptor here comes from a human donor in a cohort sampled during active COVID-19.

The rearrangement uses TRBV12-2 and TRBJ2-3; TRBD1 is the table's D call, not checked against the DNA. TRBV12-2 is a known pseudogene. This CDR3 has 16 residues. The CDR3 bases are TGTGCAAGTCGCTTAAGTGTGGGGCTTAGCACAGATACGCAGTATTTT. It codes for CASRLSVGLSTDTQYF.

V is TRBV4-2 and J is TRBJ2-2; 7 bases are shared with TRBD1. Germline CDR1 reads LGHNA; CDR2 reads YNFKEQ. The CDR3 is 15 amino acids. V lost 4 bases to trimming and J lost 4 bases; unmatched junction nucleotides: 6. CDR3 sequence reads: CASSRKTGTTGELFF. CDR3 coding DNA: TGTGCCAGCAGCCGCAAGACAGGGACCACCGGGGAGCTGTTTTTT.

The V call is TRBV21-1, the J call TRBJ2-1; TRBD1 reflects the table's D call only, with no check against the DNA. TRBV21-1 is deemed a pseudogene. This CDR3 is built from 18 residues. The DNA for the CDR3 is TGTGCCAGCAGCAAAGAGCGCCCGGGACAGATAACCTACAATGAGCAGTTCTTC. Its protein product is CASSKERPGQITYNEQFF.

This clone was detected only a few times. The genes are TRBV30 and TRBJ1-3; no clear D gene. The CDR3 runs 13 residues. V was clipped by 7 bases and J by 1 base, with 11 bases between them. Per germline, CDR1 GTSNPN and CDR2 SVGIG (reference sequence). The CDR3 DNA sequence: TGTGCCTCCCTTGCGGCTTCTGGAAACACCATATATTTT. This sequence encodes CASLAASGNTIYF.

The chain has TRBV4-2 and TRBJ1-5, with unresolved D. The length of the CDR3 is 16 residues. Germline V CDR1 and CDR2: LGHNA, YNFKEQ. V lost 1 base and J 7 bases, leaving 17 bases between the germline ends. CDR3 loop: CASSQVAGRIYQPQHF. The CDR3 region has the DNA TGTGCCAGCAGCCAAGTGGCGGGAAGGATCTACCAGCCCCAGCATTTT.

The chain uses TRBV4-1 and TRBJ1-2, with 7 nucleotides matching TRBD1. The CDR3 has 14 residues. CDR1 is MGHRA, CDR2 YSYEKL, per germline. Unmatched junction bases numbered 8, after V lost 4 bases and J lost 6 bases. The CDR3 coding sequence is TGCGCCAGCAGCCCACCGGGACAGAGTAATGGCTACACCTTC. This translates into CASSPPGQSNGYTF.

The CDR3 sequence is CASSLGQPPGAANEKLFF. The CDR3 DNA is TGTGCCAGCAGCTTAGGCCAGCCCCCGGGAGCGGCTAATGAAAAACTGTTTTTT. The V and J genes are TRBV11-2 and TRBJ1-4; D call uncertain. Germline CDR1 SGHAT, CDR2 FQNNGV. V was pared by 1 base and J by 3 bases, with 18 bases between. The CDR3 is 18 amino acids. Drawing the rest from reference TRBV11-2 and TRBJ1-4, the complete variable domain is EAGVAQSPRYKIIEKRQSVAFWCNPISGHATLYWYQQILGQGPKLLIQFQNNGVVDDSQLPKDRFSAERLKGVDSTLKIQPAKLEDSAVYLCASSLGQPPGAANEKLFFGSGTQLSVL.

This chain joins TRBV19 and TRBJ1-1; D gene uncertain. The CDR3 extends over 14 amino acids. Germline assignment: CDR1 LNHDA and CDR2 SQIVND (reference sequence). The V end lost 3 bases, the J end lost 0 bases, and 8 bases lay between the germline ends. CDR3 residues: CASSINKLNTEAFF. For the CDR3, the DNA is TGTGCCAGTAGTATTAACAAATTGAACACTGAAGCTTTCTTT. Full variable domain (remainder filled in from reference TRBV19 and TRBJ1-1): DGGITQSPKYLFRKEGQNVTLSCEQNLNHDAMYWYRQDPGQGLRLIYYSQIVNDFQKGDIAEGYSVSREKKESFPLTVTSAQKNPTAFYLCASSINKLNTEAFFGQGTRLTVV.

The rearrangement uses TRBV13 and TRBJ2-7; TRBD1 agrees at 11 bases. Germline assignment: CDR1 PRHDT and CDR2 FYEKMQ (reference sequence). CDR3 size: 16 residues. J was trimmed by 4 bases and V by 5 bases; bases with no gene match: 10. The CDR3 region has the DNA TGTGCCAGCAGCACAGGGGGGACAGGGGGATCTTACGAGCAGTACTTC. Its protein is CASSTGGTGGSYEQYF. Variable domain in full (rest from reference TRBV13 and TRBJ2-7): AAGVIQSPRHLIKEKRETATLKCYPIPRHDTVYWYQQGPGQDPQFLISFYEKMQSDKGSIPDRFSAQQFSDYHSELNMSSLELGDSALYFCASSTGGTGGSYEQYFGPGTRLTVT.

The chain couples TRBV6-4 to TRBJ2-1, with 7 bases that match TRBD2. Germline values: CDR1 MRHNA, CDR2 SNTAGT. The CDR3 extends over 15 amino acids. Trimming removed 3 bases from V and 3 bases from J; junction bases left unmatched: 5. The CDR3 DNA follows: TGTGCCAGCAGTGAAAGTGGGGAGGGCTACAATGAGCAGTTCTTC. This encodes CASSESGEGYNEQFF.

This chain links TRBV28 with TRBJ2-7; 8 bases fit TRBD1. Unmatched junction bases numbered 4, after V lost 7 bases and J lost 2 bases. CDR3 size: 13 residues. Germline CDR1 is MDHEN and CDR2 is SYDVKM. Here the CDR3 DNA reads TGTGCCAGCAAACGGACAGGGACCTACGAGCAGTACGTC. Protein: CASKRTGTYEQYV.

The chain uses TRBV7-9 and TRBJ2-5, with 8 nucleotides matching TRBD2. This CDR3 spans 18 amino acids. Losses at the gene ends were 4 bases for V and 5 bases for J; bases not matched to a gene: 18. Germline V lookup: CDR1 SEHNR, CDR2 FQNEAQ (reference sequence). The CDR3, as DNA: TGTGCCAGCAGCTATCCCCCGGGGGGGCGGACCACTTCGGAGACCCAGTACTTC. Protein sequence: CASSYPPGGRTTSETQYF. Full variable domain (outside the CDR3, taken from reference TRBV7-9 and TRBJ2-5): DTGVSQNPRHKITKRGQNVTFRCDPISEHNRLYWYRQTLGQGPEFLTYFQNEAQLEKSRLLSDRFSAERPKGSFSTLEIQRTEQGDSAMYLCASSYPPGGRTTSETQYFGPGTRLLVL.

The J gene is TRBJ2-1, the V gene TRBV2; D might be TRBD1 (7 bases). Germline V CDR1 and CDR2: SNHLY, FYNNEI. This CDR3 is 14 amino acids long. V lost 3 bases to trimming and J lost 5 bases, with 11 bases between them. CDR3 protein: CASSEQGGNNEQFF. The CDR3 DNA follows: TGTGCCAGCAGTGAGCAGGGGGGAAACAATGAGCAGTTCTTC.